This TCR beta chain was captured by sequencing in a study of blood T cell repertoires in COVID-19. As for the study in general: The United States, Italy and Spain supplied acute and convalescent COVID-19 samples. T cells, B-cell-depleted T cells, or PBMCs provided the cDNA or gDNA that served as material.

Original processing notes: Amplification from reference gene primers served as the basis for estimated nucleated cell counts. Assay: immunoSEQ multiplex PCR; the TCRdb copy retains only in-frame clones and omits some. The DNA was the basis for D and trimming; V, J and clone size are from that table. Of 80,000 or so clones listed, around 88% are singletons. Sequencing was performed on peripheral blood. This receptor was identified in a human donor in a cohort sampled during active COVID-19.

The CDR3 nucleotides are TGTGCCAGCAGCCTCACCTGGGACTCGTCCTACGAGCAGTACTTC. Translated: CASSLTWDSSYEQYF. The chain uses TRBV3-1 (or the pseudogene TRBV3-2) and TRBJ2-7; a weak D match, TRBD2 (6 bases). Germline lookup yields CDR1 LGHDT and CDR2 YNNKEL (reference sequence). The CDR3 length is 15 residues. V dropped 4 bases and J dropped 1 base, with 14 bases sitting between them.